Sequencing of this TCR beta chain was carried out in a study of early T cells in non-severe SARS-CoV-2 infection. This clonotype was detected a few times. Each CDR3 protein gets one entry after TCRdb re-called the 5' RACE reads with MiXCR. Of around 56,000 distinct CDR3 sequences listed, around 8% are singletons. V was cut by 3 bases and J by 3 bases, with 9 bases left in between. This CDR3 is 13 amino acids long. The V gene is TRBV12-3 or TRBV12-4, the J gene TRBJ2-7; maybe TRBD2 (6 bases). The sequenced sample was whole blood, obtained at baseline. The clonotype was recovered from an adult who was a healthcare worker with PCR-confirmed SARS-CoV-2 infection or an uninfected control (not recorded which). The CDR3 region has the DNA TGTGCCAGCAGTTTGGAGGGAATCTACGAGCAGTACTTC. Residues: CASSLEGIYEQYF.